This note documents a single TCR beta chain sequence. The sample's time point: peripheral blood 6 weeks after treatment start. Between 1 and 8 samples per patient were obtained, pretreatment and on-treatment. The data originate from a study of PD-L1 blockade in urothelial cancer. In the study overall: From 2014, patients received atezolizumab, given as 1,200 mg intravenously every 3 weeks.

Germline loops: CDR1 LNHDA, CDR2 SQIVND (reference sequence). With V trimmed by 3 bases and J by 5 bases, 5 bases remained unmatched. This CDR3 spans 15 amino acids. Measured with immunoSEQ multiplex PCR; TCRdb has only the in-frame clones, and not every one. Of around 50,000 clones listed, about 85% are singletons. The receptor was isolated from a man in his fifties or sixties with urothelial cancer. The chain carries TRBV19 and TRBJ2-5, with 11 bases matching TRBD2. Sequencing was performed on PBMCs, taken around atezolizumab (anti-PD-L1) treatment. CDR3 protein: CASSIRLAGIETQYF. The CDR3, as DNA: TGTGCCAGTAGTATCCGACTAGCGGGAATCGAGACCCAGTACTTC.